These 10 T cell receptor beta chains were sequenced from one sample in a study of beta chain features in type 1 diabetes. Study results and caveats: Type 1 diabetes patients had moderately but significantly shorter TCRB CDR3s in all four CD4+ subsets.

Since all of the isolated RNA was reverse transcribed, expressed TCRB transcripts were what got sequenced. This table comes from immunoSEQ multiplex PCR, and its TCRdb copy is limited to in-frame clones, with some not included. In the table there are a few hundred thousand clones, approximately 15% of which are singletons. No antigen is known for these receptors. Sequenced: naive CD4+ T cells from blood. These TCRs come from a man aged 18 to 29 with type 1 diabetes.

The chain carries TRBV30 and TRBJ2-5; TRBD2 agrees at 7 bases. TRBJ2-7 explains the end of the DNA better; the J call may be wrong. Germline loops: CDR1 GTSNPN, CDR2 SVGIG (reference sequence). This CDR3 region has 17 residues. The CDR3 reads CAWSVGGTARGSYEQYF. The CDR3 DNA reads TGTGCCTGGAGTGTCGGGGGGACGGCTAGGGGCTCCTACGAGCAGTACTTC.

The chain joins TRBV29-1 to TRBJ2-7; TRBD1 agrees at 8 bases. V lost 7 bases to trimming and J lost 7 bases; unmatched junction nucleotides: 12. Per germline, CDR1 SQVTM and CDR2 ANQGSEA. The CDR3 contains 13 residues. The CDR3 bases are TGCAGCGGCTCCGGGACAGGAGGGGGTGAGCAGTACTTC. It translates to CSGSGTGGGEQYF.

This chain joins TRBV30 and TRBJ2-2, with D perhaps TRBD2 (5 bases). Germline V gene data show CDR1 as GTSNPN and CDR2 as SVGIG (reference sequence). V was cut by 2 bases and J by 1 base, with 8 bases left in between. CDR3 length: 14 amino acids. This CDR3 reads CAWSRRLNTGELFF. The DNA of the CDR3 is TGTGCCTGGAGTCGGAGGTTGAACACCGGGGAGCTGTTTTTT.

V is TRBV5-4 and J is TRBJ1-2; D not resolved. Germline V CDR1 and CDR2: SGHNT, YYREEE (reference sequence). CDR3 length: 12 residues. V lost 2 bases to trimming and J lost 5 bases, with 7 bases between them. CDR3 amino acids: CASSFSEYGYTF. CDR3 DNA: TGTGCCAGCAGCTTTTCGGAGTATGGCTACACCTTC.

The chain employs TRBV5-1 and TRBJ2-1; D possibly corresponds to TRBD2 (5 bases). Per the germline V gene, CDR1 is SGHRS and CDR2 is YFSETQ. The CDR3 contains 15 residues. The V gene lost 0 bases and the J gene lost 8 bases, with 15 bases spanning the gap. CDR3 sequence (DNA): TGCGCCAGCAGCTTGGGACTACGGCTTGGGGATGAGCAGTTCTTC. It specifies CASSLGLRLGDEQFF.

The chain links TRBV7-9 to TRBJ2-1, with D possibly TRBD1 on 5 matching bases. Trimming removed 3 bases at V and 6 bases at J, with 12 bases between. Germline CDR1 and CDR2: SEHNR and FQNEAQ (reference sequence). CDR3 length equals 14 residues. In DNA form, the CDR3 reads TGTGCCAGCAGCTTGGGCCAGGGTTTCAATGAGCAGTTCTTC. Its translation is CASSLGQGFNEQFF.

The CDR3 DNA is TGTGCCAGCAGCGTTGGACAGGGGACTCTGGAGGACGAGCAGTACTTC. Translating it yields CASSVGQGTLEDEQYF. The chain is built from TRBV7-9 and TRBJ2-7; 9 nucleotides match TRBD1. Looked up from germline, CDR1 is SEHNR and CDR2 is FQNEAQ (reference sequence). Trimming at V came to 5 bases and at J to 5 bases, leaving 13 bases not matched to a gene. This CDR3 spans 16 amino acids.

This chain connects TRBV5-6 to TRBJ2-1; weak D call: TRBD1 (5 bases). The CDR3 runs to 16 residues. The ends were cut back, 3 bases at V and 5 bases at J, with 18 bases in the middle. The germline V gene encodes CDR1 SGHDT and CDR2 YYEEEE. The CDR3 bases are TGTGCCAGCAGCTCATTACAGGTAATGGGCAACAATGAGCAGTTCTTC. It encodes CASSSLQVMGNNEQFF. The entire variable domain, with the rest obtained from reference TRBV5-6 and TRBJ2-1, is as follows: DAGVTQSPTHLIKTRGQQVTLRCSPKSGHDTVSWYQQALGQGPQFIFQYYEEEERQRGNFPDRFSGHQFPNYSSELNVNALLLGDSALYLCASSSLQVMGNNEQFFGPGTRLTVL.

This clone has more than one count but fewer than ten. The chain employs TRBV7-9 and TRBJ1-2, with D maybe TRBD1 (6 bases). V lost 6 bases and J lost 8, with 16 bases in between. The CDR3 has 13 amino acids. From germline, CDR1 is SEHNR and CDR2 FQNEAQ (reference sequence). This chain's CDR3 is CASRAQGMGGYTF. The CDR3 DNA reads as TGTGCCAGCAGAGCACAGGGAATGGGGGGCTACACCTTC. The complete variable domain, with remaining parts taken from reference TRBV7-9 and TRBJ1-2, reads DTGVSQNPRHKITKRGQNVTFRCDPISEHNRLYWYRQTLGQGPEFLTYFQNEAQLEKSRLLSDRFSAERPKGSFSTLEIQRTEQGDSAMYLCASRAQGMGGYTFGSGTRLTVV.

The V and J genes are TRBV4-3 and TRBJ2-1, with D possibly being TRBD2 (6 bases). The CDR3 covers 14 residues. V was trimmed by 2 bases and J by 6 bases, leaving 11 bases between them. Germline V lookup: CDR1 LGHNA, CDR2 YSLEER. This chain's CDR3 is CASSQLLASNEQFF. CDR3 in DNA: TGCGCCAGCAGCCAACTCCTAGCGAGCAATGAGCAGTTCTTC.